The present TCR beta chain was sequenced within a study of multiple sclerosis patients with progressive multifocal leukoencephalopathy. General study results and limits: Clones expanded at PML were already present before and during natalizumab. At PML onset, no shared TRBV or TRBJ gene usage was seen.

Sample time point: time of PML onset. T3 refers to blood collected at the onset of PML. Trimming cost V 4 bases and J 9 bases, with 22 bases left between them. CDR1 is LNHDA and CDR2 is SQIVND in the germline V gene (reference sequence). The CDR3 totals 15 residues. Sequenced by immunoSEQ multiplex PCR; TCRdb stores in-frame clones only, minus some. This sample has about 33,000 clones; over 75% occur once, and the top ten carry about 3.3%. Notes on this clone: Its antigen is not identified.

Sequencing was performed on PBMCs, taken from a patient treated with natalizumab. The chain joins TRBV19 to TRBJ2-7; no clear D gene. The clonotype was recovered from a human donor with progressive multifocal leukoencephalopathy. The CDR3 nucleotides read TGTGCCAGTAGTAAAGGCAGAGACCTTCTACGAGGGCAGTACTTC. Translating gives CASSKGRDLLRGQYF.